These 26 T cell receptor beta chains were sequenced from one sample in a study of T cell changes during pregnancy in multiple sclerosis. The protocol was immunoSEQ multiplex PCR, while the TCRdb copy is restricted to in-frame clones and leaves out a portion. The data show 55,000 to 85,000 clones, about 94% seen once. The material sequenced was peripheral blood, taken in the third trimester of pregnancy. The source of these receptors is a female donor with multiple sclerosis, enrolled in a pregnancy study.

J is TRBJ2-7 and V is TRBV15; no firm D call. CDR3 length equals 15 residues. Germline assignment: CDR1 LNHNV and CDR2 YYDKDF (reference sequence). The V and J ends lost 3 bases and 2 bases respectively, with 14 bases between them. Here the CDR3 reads CATSRGAVEPYEQYF. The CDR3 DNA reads TGTGCCACCAGCAGGGGTGCCGTGGAGCCCTACGAGCAGTACTTC.

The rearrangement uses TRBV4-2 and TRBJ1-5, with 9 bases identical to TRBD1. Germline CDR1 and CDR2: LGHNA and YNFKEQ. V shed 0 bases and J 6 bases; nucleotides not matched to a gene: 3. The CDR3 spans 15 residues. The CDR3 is CASSQEDRGIQPQHF. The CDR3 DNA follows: TGTGCCAGCAGCCAAGAGGACAGGGGTATTCAGCCCCAGCATTTT.

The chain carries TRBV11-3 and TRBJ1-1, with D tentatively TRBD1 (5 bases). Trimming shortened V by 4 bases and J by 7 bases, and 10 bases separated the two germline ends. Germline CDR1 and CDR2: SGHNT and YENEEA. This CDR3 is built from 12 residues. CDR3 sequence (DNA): TGTGCCAGCAGCTACGGGGGTGGTGAAGCTTTCTTT. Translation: CASSYGGGEAFF. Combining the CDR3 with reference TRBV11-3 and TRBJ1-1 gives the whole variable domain EAGVVQSPRYKIIEKKQPVAFWCNPISGHNTLYWYLQNLGQGPELLIRYENEEAVDDSQLPKDRFSAERLKGVDSTLKIQPAELGDSAVYLCASSYGGGEAFFGQGTRLTVV.

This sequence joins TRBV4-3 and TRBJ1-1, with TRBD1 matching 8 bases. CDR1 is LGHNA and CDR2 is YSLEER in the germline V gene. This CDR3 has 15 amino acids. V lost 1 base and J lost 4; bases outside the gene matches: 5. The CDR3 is CASSQVTGGVTEAFF. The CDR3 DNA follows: TGCGCCAGCAGCCAAGTAACAGGGGGAGTCACTGAAGCTTTCTTT.

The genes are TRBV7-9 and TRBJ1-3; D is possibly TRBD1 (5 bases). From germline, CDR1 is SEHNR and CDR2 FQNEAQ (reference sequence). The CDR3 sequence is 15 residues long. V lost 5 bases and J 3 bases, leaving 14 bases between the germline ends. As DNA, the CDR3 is TGTGCCAGCAGCCCCCCTGGGGCTGGTGGAAACACCATATATTTT. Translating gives CASSPPGAGGNTIYF.

CDR3 region: CASSRSTRDSPLHF. CDR3 sequence (DNA): TGTGCCAGCTCACGGTCCACCCGGGATTCACCCCTCCACTTT. The chain carries TRBV18 and TRBJ1-6; D gene unclear. In germline, CDR1 is KGHSH, CDR2 LQKENI. V was cut by 4 bases and J by 8 bases, with 12 bases left in between. The CDR3 covers 14 residues.

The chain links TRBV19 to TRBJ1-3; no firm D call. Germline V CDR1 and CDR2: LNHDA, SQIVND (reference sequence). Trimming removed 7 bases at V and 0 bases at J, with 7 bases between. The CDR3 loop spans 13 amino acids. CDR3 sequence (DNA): TGTGCCAGTAACTTACCCTCTGGAAACACCATATATTTT. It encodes CASNLPSGNTIYF.

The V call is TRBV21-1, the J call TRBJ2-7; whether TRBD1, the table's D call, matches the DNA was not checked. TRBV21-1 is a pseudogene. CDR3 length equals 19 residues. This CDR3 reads CASSTWECTGTGGSYEQYF. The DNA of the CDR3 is TGTGCCAGCAGCACCTGGGAATGTACCGGGACAGGGGGCTCCTACGAGCAGTACTTC.

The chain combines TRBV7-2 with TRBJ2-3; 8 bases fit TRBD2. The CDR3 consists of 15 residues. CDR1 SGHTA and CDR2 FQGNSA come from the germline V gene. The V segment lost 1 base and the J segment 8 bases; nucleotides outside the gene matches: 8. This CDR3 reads CASSLVAGGKVTQYF. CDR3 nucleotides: TGTGCCAGCAGCTTAGTGGCGGGGGGAAAGGTTACGCAGTATTTT.

Here the CDR3 reads CASSSGQNTFSSYNSPLHF. For the CDR3, the DNA is TGTGCCAGCAGCTCGGGACAGAATACCTTTAGCTCCTATAATTCACCCCTCCACTTT. The rearrangement uses TRBV7-9 and TRBJ1-6; TRBD1 agrees at 7 bases. Germline values: CDR1 SEHNR, CDR2 FQNEAQ (reference sequence). The length of the CDR3 is 19 residues. The J segment lost 0 bases and the V segment lost 4 bases, leaving 12 bases of the junction unmatched.

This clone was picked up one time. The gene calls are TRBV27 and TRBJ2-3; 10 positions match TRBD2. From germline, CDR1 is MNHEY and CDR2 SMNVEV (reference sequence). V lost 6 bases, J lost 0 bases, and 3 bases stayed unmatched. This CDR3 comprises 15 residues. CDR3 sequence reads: CASRKAGGSTDTQYF. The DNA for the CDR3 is TGTGCCAGCAGAAAAGCGGGGGGGAGCACAGATACGCAGTATTTT.

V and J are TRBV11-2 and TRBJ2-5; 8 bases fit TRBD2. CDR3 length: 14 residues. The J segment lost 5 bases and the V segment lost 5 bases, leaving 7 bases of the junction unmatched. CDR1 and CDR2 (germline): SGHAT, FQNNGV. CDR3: CASSQSGGGETQYF. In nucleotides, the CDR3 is TGTGCCAGCAGCCAGAGCGGGGGAGGCGAGACCCAGTACTTC. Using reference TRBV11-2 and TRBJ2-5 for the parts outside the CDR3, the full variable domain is EAGVAQSPRYKIIEKRQSVAFWCNPISGHATLYWYQQILGQGPKLLIQFQNNGVVDDSQLPKDRFSAERLKGVDSTLKIQPAKLEDSAVYLCASSQSGGGETQYFGPGTRLLVL.

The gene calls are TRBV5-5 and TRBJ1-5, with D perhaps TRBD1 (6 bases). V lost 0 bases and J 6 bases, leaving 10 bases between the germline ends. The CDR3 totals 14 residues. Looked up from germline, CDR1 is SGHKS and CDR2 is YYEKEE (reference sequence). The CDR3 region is CASSLGTGPQPQHF. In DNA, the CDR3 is TGTGCCAGCAGCTTGGGAACAGGGCCTCAGCCCCAGCATTTT.

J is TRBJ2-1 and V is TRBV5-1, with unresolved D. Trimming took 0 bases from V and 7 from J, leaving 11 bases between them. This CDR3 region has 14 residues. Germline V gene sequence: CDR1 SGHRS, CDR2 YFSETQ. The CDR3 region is CASSLAVAPNEQFF. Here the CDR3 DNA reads TGCGCCAGCAGCTTGGCTGTAGCCCCAAATGAGCAGTTCTTC. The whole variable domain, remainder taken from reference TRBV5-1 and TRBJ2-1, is KAGVTQTPRYLIKTRGQQVTLSCSPISGHRSVSWYQQTPGQGLQFLFEYFSETQRNKGNFPGRFSGRQFSNSRSEMNVSTLELGDSALYLCASSLAVAPNEQFFGPGTRLTVL.

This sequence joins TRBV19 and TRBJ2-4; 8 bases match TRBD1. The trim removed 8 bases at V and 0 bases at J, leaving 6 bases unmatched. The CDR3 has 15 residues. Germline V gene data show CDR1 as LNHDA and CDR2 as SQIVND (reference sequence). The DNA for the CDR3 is TGTGCCAGTGGAGGGACAGGCCTAGCCAAAAACATTCAGTACTTC. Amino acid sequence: CASGGTGLAKNIQYF.

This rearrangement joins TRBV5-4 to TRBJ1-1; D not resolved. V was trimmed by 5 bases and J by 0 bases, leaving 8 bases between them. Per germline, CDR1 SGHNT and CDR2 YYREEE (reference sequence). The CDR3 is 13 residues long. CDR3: CASRRLLNTEAFF. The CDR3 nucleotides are TGTGCCAGCAGGAGACTGCTGAACACTGAAGCTTTCTTT.

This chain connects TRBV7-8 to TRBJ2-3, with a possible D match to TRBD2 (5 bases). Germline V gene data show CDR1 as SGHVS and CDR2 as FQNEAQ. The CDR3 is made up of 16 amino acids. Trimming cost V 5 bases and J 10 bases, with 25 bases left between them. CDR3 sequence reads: CASSVGLLRGPGPQYF. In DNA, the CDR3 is TGTGCCAGCAGCGTCGGACTCCTGCGTGGCCCAGGTCCGCAGTATTTT.

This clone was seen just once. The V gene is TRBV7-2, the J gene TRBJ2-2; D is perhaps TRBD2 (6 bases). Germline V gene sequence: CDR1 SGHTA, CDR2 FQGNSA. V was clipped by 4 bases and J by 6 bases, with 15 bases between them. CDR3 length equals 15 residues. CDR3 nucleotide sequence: TGTGCCAGCAGCTCAAATGGGGGGAGGTCCGGGGAGCTGTTTTTT. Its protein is CASSSNGGRSGELFF.

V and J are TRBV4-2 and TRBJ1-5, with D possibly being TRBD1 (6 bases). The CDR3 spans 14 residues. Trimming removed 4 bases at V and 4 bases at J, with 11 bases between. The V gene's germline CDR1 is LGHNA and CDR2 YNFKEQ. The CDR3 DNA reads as TGTGCCAGCAGCCCCCGGGACAAAAATCAGCCCCAGCATTTT. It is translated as CASSPRDKNQPQHF.

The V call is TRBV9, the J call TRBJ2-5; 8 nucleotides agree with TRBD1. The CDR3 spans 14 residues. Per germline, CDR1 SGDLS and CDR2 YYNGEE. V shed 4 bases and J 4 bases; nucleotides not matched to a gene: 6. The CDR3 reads CASSLGTGGETQYF. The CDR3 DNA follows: TGTGCCAGCAGCCTTGGGACAGGAGGAGAGACCCAGTACTTC. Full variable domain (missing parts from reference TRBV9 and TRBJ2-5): DSGVTQTPKHLITATGQRVTLRCSPRSGDLSVYWYQQSLDQGLQFLIQYYNGEERAKGNILERFSAQQFPDLHSELNLSSLELGDSALYFCASSLGTGGETQYFGPGTRLLVL.

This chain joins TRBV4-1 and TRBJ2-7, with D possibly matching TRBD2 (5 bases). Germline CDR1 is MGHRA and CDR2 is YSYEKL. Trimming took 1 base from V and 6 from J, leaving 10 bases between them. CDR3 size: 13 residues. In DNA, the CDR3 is TGCGCCAGCAGCCAAGGGACGAGGGTCGAGCAGTACTTC. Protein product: CASSQGTRVEQYF.

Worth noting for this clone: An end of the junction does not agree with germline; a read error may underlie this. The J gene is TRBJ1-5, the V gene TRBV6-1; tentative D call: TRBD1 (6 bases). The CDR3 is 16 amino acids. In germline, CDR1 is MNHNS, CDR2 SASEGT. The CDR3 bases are TGTACCAGCAGTGGGTCTATAGGGGGGGGGAATCAGCCCCAGCATTTT. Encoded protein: CTSSGSIGGGNQPQHF.

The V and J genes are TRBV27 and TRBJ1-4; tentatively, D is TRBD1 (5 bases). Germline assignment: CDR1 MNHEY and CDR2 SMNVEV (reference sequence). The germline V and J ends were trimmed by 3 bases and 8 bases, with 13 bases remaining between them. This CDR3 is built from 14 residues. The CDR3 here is CASSFQGDREKLFF. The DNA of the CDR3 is TGTGCCAGCAGTTTCCAGGGCGATAGGGAAAAACTGTTTTTT. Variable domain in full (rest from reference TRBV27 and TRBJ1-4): EAQVTQNPRYLITVTGKKLTVTCSQNMNHEYMSWYRQDPGLGLRQIYYSMNVEVTDKGDVPEGYKVSRKEKRNFPLILESPSPNQTSLYFCASSFQGDREKLFFGSGTQLSVL.

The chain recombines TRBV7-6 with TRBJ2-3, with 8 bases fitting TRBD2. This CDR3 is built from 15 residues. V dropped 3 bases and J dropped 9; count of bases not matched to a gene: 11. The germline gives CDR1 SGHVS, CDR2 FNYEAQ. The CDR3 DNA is TGTGCCAGCAGCTTTCCTCTTCGGGAGGGCGGAACGCAGTATTTT. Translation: CASSFPLREGGTQYF. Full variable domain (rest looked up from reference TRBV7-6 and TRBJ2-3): GAGVSQSPRYKVTKRGQDVALRCDPISGHVSLYWYRQALGQGPEFLTYFNYEAQQDKSGLPNDRFSAERPEGSISTLTIQRTEQRDSAMYRCASSFPLREGGTQYFGPGTRLTVL.

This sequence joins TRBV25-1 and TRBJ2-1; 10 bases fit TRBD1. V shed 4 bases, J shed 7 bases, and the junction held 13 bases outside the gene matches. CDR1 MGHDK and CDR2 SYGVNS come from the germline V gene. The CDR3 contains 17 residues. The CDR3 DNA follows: TGTGCCAGCAGTGCCTCCCCGGGACAGGGGAAGTGGAATGAGCAGTTCTTC. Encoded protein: CASSASPGQGKWNEQFF.

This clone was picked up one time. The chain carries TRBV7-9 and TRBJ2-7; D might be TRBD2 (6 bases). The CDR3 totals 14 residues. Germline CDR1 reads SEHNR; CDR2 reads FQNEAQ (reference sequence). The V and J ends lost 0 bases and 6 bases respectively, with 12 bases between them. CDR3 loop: CASSLAGGVGEQYF. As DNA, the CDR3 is TGTGCCAGCAGCTTAGCCGGGGGAGTAGGCGAGCAGTACTTC. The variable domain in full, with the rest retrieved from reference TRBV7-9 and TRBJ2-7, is DTGVSQNPRHKITKRGQNVTFRCDPISEHNRLYWYRQTLGQGPEFLTYFQNEAQLEKSRLLSDRFSAERPKGSFSTLEIQRTEQGDSAMYLCASSLAGGVGEQYFGPGTRLTVT.